These 7 T cell receptor beta chains share one sample of origin, sequenced in a study of cytomegalovirus exposure and HLA in healthy donors. The PCR employed 60 Vbeta primers together with 13 Jbeta primers. Sequencing was performed with immunoSEQ multiplex PCR; in TCRdb, only in-frame clones are kept and a portion is missing. The sample gives around 180,000 clones, around four fifths of which show up once; approximately 0.99% is in the top ten. Sample: PBMCs. The receptors stem from a woman aged 35 to 49 in good health and CMV-seronegative.

This clone was observed a single time. V usage is TRBV19 and J usage is TRBJ2-5; D is undetermined. Trimming shortened V by 3 bases and J by 4 bases, and 6 bases separated the two germline ends. Germline CDR1 is LNHDA and CDR2 is SQIVND (reference sequence). The CDR3 extends over 12 amino acids. CDR3 residues: CASSIGGETQYF. The CDR3 DNA sequence: TGTGCCAGTAGTATCGGCGGAGAGACCCAGTACTTC.

The chain has TRBV28 and TRBJ2-1; the match to TRBD2 covers 7 bases. This CDR3 is built from 14 residues. The V and J ends lost 5 bases and 8 bases, in that order; junction bases with no gene match: 9. Germline CDR1 is MDHEN and CDR2 is SYDVKM. For the CDR3, the DNA is TGTGCCAGCAGTCCGGGGGGTGGGGTATATGAGCAGTTCTTC. Protein sequence: CASSPGGGVYEQFF. Based on the CDR3 plus reference TRBV28 and TRBJ2-1, the full variable domain is DVKVTQSSRYLVKRTGEKVFLECVQDMDHENMFWYRQDPGLGLRLIYFSYDVKMKEKGDIPEGYSVSREKKERFSLILESASTNQTSMYLCASSPGGGVYEQFFGPGTRLTVL.

This clone appeared once. The chain links TRBV4-1 to TRBJ2-1, with TRBD2 matching 8 bases. The CDR3 has 19 residues. CDR1 is MGHRA and CDR2 is YSYEKL in the germline V gene. Trimming cost V 0 bases and J 1 base; bases outside gene matches: 11. CDR3 in amino acids: CASSQDPGGPRGSYNEQFF. DNA for the CDR3: TGCGCCAGCAGCCAAGACCCGGGAGGGCCCCGTGGGTCCTACAATGAGCAGTTCTTC.

The genes are TRBV9 and TRBJ2-7; 10 bases map to TRBD1. The V segment lost 4 bases and the J segment 5 bases; nucleotides outside the gene matches: 6. CDR1 is SGDLS and CDR2 is YYNGEE in the germline V gene. There are 14 residues in the CDR3. In nucleotides, the CDR3 is TGTGCCAGCAGCCTCCGGGACAGGGGAGACGAGCAGTACTTC. Its protein product is CASSLRDRGDEQYF.

The chain employs TRBV7-3 and TRBJ2-1; possible D gene TRBD1, 5 bases. The CDR3 has 15 residues. Germline-derived CDR1 and CDR2 are SGHTA and FQGTGA. V was cut by 4 bases and J by 6 bases, with 16 bases left in between. Here the CDR3 DNA reads TGTGCCAGCAGCTCTCCGACCCAGGGAAGCAATGAGCAGTTCTTC. It encodes CASSSPTQGSNEQFF.

The V and J genes are TRBV27 and TRBJ2-7; D may be TRBD2 (6 bases). Trimming shortened V by 3 bases and J by 4 bases, and 16 bases separated the two germline ends. The CDR3 sequence is 15 residues long. The germline CDR1 and CDR2 sequences are MNHEY and SMNVEV (reference sequence). CDR3 sequence (DNA): TGTGCCAGCAGTTTCGGGCTAGCGAAAAGATACGAGCAGTACGTC. As protein: CASSFGLAKRYEQYV.

As to this clone: A junction end diverges from the germline sequence, so it may reflect a read error. The chain combines TRBV7-7 with TRBJ2-2; tentative D call: TRBD2 (6 bases). CDR1 and CDR2 from the germline V gene are SSHAT and FNYEAQ (reference sequence). This CDR3 contains 14 residues. In nucleotides, the CDR3 is TGTGCCACCCGGGAAGGGGAGGCAAACGGGCAGCTGTTTTTT. Protein product: CATREGEANGQLFF.